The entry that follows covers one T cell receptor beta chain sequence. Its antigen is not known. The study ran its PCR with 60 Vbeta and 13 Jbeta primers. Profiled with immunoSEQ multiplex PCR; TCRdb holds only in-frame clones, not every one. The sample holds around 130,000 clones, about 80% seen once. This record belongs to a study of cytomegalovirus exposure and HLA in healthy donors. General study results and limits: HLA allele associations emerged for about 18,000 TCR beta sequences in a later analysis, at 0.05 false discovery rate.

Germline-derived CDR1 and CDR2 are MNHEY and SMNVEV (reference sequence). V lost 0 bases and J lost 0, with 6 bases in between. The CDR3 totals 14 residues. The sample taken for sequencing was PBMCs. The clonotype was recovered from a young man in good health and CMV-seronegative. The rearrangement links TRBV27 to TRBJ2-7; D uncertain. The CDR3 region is CASSLSLDSYEQYF. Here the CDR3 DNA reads TGTGCCAGCAGTTTATCTCTAGACTCCTACGAGCAGTACTTC.